A single sample is the source of the 2 T cell receptor beta chains below, sequenced in a study of blood T cell repertoires in COVID-19 (dated by TCRdb to between 2020 and 2021). The library was made by the immunoSEQ multiplex PCR assay. The table was pulled from immuneACCESS by TCRdb, which kept in-frame rearrangements only. Such tables lose some clones; where checked, under half of the loss comes from unresolved V genes, and the rest has no known cause. The sample table records about 160,000 clones; approximately 90% of these occur just once. Of the sample, under 5% is held by the ten largest clones. The source material was peripheral blood. The receptors were sampled from a woman in her fifties or sixties who had recovered from COVID-19.

The rearrangement links TRBV5-1 to TRBJ2-2, with D possibly being TRBD2 (6 bases). Germline V CDR1 and CDR2: SGHRS, YFSETQ. Trimming removed 5 bases from V and 1 base from J, with 12 bases in between. This CDR3 has 15 amino acids. In DNA, the CDR3 is TGCGCCAGCAGGTCGCGCGGGGAGAACACCGGGGAGCTGTTTTTT. This sequence encodes CASRSRGENTGELFF.

CDR3: CASSYSSRGYEQYF. CDR3 nucleotide sequence: TGTGCCAGCAGTTACTCATCCAGGGGGTACGAGCAGTACTTC. The chain recombines TRBV6-5 with TRBJ2-7; TRBD1 agrees at 7 bases. The J segment lost 4 bases and the V segment lost 0 bases, leaving 3 bases of the junction unmatched. The CDR3 length is 14 residues. Germline-derived CDR1 and CDR2 are MNHEY and SVGAGI.